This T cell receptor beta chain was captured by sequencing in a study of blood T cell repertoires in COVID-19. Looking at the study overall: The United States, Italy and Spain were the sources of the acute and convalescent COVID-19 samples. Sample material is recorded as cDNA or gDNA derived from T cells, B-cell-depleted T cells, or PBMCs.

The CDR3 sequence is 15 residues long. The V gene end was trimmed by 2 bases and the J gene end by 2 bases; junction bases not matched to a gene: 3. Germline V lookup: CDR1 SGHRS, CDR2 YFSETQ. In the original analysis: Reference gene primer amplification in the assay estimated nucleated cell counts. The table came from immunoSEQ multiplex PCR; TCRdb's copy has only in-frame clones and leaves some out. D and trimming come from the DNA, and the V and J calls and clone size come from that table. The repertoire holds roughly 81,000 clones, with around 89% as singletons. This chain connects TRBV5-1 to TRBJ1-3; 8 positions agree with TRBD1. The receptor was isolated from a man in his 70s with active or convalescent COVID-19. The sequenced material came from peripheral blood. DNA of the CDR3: TGCGCCAGCAGCTTAATGACAGGGGCTGGAAACACCATATATTTT. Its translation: CASSLMTGAGNTIYF.